Below, 6 T cell receptor beta chains from the same sample are listed, as sequenced in a study. Each CDR3 protein is one row after TCRdb ran MiXCR on the 5' RACE reads. Found here are 25,000 to 40,000 distinct CDR3 sequences, roughly 25% of them singletons; the top ten hold 4.3%. Sequencing was performed on memory CD4+ T cells sorted from blood. Described subset: memory CD4+ T cells, CD4+CD45RO+CD25-. The receptors stem from a female donor with breast cancer.

This clonotype showed up just a few times. The chain is built from TRBV19 and TRBJ2-2; a weak D match, TRBD1 (5 bases). The CDR3 totals 16 residues. V was shortened by 6 bases and J by 4 bases, with 18 bases between the two germline ends. The germline V gene encodes CDR1 LNHDA and CDR2 SQIVND (reference sequence). The CDR3, as DNA: TGTGCCAGTAGGGTGCAGGGCGCCATTTGCACCGGGGAGCTGTTTTTT. Its protein product is CASRVQGAICTGELFF.

About this clonotype itself: This may be a read error: a much more frequent sequence differs by one nucleotide. In this CDR3 the conserved last residue, phenylalanine or tryptophan, is missing, so a read error is likely. This rearrangement joins TRBV27 to TRBJ2-3; 9 bases agree with TRBD1. This CDR3 comprises 16 residues. Germline values: CDR1 MNHEY, CDR2 SMNVEV (reference sequence). V trimming: 2 bases; J trimming: 2 bases; junction bases outside the gene matches: 5. CDR3 region: CASSLRTGGYTDTQYL. In nucleotides, the CDR3 is TGTGCCAGCAGTTTACGTACAGGGGGCTACACAGATACGCAGTATTTA.

V and J are TRBV5-1 and TRBJ2-1, with 9 bases fitting TRBD2. There are 18 residues in the CDR3. The V segment lost 0 bases and the J segment 0 bases; nucleotides outside the gene matches: 7. The germline gives CDR1 SGHRS, CDR2 YFSETQ. This chain's CDR3 is CASSLDGRGGDSYNEQFF. Written as DNA, the CDR3 is TGCGCCAGCAGCTTGGACGGGCGGGGGGGCGACTCCTACAATGAGCAGTTCTTC. The full variable domain, with the rest looked up from reference TRBV5-1 and TRBJ2-1, is KAGVTQTPRYLIKTRGQQVTLSCSPISGHRSVSWYQQTPGQGLQFLFEYFSETQRNKGNFPGRFSGRQFSNSRSEMNVSTLELGDSALYLCASSLDGRGGDSYNEQFFGPGTRLTVL.

J is TRBJ2-1 and V is TRBV12-3 or TRBV12-4; D perhaps matches TRBD2 (6 bases). With 4 bases removed from V and 0 bases from J, the gap between germline ends came to 10 bases. The CDR3 totals 15 residues. The CDR3 reads CASSYGGSSYNEQFF. As DNA, the CDR3 is TGTGCCAGCAGTTACGGAGGGAGCTCCTACAATGAGCAGTTCTTC.

This clonotype is medium-sized in the sample. This chain connects TRBV6-5 to TRBJ1-5; no clear D gene. Germline-derived CDR1 and CDR2 are MNHEY and SVGAGI. The CDR3 extends over 15 amino acids. The ends were cut back, 0 bases at V and 3 bases at J, with 9 bases in the middle. The CDR3 protein is CASSYSSGSNQPQHF. The DNA of the CDR3 is TGTGCCAGCAGTTACTCGAGTGGATCCAATCAGCCCCAGCATTTT.

This clonotype has just a few counts. The chain is built from TRBV9 and TRBJ2-1; 10 bases are a match to TRBD1. Trimming took 0 bases from V and 6 from J; bases not matched to a gene: 9. Germline CDR1 reads SGDLS; CDR2 reads YYNGEE. This CDR3 is 17 amino acids long. CDR3 amino acids: CASSVDVGTGDSNEQFF. CDR3 bases: TGTGCCAGCAGCGTAGATGTGGGGACAGGGGATAGCAATGAGCAGTTCTTC.